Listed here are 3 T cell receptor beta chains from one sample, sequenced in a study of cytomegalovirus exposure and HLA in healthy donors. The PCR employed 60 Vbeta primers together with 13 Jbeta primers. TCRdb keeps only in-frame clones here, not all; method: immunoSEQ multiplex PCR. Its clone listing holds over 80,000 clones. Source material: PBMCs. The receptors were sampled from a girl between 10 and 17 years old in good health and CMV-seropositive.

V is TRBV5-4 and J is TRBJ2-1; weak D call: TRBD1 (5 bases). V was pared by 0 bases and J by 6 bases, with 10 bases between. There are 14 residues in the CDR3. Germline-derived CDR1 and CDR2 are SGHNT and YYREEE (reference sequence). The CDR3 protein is CASSLGQKTNEQFF. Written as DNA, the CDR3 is TGTGCCAGCAGCTTGGGACAGAAGACCAATGAGCAGTTCTTC.

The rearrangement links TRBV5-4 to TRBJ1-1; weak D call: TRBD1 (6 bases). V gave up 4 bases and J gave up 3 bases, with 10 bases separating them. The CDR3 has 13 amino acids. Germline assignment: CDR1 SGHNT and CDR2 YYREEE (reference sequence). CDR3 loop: CASSRRGYTEAFF. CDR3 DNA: TGTGCCAGCAGCCGAAGGGGGTACACTGAAGCTTTCTTT.

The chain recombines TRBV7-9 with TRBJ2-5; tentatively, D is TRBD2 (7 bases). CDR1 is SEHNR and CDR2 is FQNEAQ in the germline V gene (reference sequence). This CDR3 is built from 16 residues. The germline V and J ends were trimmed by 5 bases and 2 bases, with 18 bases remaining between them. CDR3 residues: CASSPTTAGAQETQYF. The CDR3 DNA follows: TGTGCCAGCAGCCCCACAACTGCGGGGGCTCAAGAGACCCAGTACTTC.